These T cell receptor beta chains were read from a single sample in a study of shared T cell receptors in the human thymus. Profiled with immunoSEQ multiplex PCR; TCRdb holds only in-frame clones, not every one. Among around 730,000 clones listed, roughly 88% were seen once. The same sample was also used in a study of human thymus T cells.

Sequencing was carried out using thymocytes. These receptors all stem from a girl less than two years old with a congenital heart defect. The CDR3 runs from the conserved cysteine through the conserved F or W. A D gene is named only where the DNA matches it firmly. For some rows the clone size is stated as once, few or many, or as a class when expanded; others skip it.

v_gene,abundance,d_gene,j_gene,CDR3aa,CDR3nt
TRBV5-6,.,.,TRBJ2-1,CASSLGRGTWGNEQFF,TGTGCCAGCAGCTTGGGCAGGGGGACTTGGGGCAATGAGCAGTTCTTC
TRBV6-1,.,.,TRBJ2-1,CASSHGGSRNNEQFF,TGTGCCAGCAGCCACGGAGGGAGCCGGAACAATGAGCAGTTCTTC
TRBV7-3,.,TRBD2,TRBJ2-5,CASSPLAGPQETQYF,TGTGCCAGCAGCCCTCTAGCGGGACCCCAAGAGACCCAGTACTTC
TRBV4-1,few,.,TRBJ2-7,CASSQDRGKTYEQYF,TGCGCCAGCAGCCAAGATAGGGGCAAAACCTACGAGCAGTACTTC
TRBV6-1,.,TRBD2,TRBJ2-7,CASKGGLASYEQYF,TGTGCCAGCAAGGGGGGACTAGCCTCCTACGAGCAGTACTTC
TRBV19,.,TRBD1,TRBJ1-3,CASRGTRDRVHLLRNTIYF,TGTGCCAGTAGAGGCACCCGGGACAGGGTACACCTCCTGCGCAACACCATATATTTT
TRBV2,.,.,TRBJ1-3,CASMPPFAYSGNTIYF,TGTGCCAGCATGCCCCCTTTTGCCTACTCTGGAAACACCATATATTTT
TRBV6-1,.,.,TRBJ2-1,CASSESGILDEQFF,TGTGCCAGCAGTGAATCGGGGATATTAGATGAGCAGTTCTTC
TRBV5-1,.,.,TRBJ1-1,CASRYTGSTEAFF,TGCGCCAGCAGATATACAGGGAGCACTGAAGCTTTCTTT
TRBV6-4,.,.,TRBJ2-7,CASSETGSDEQYF,TGTGCCAGCAGTGAGACAGGCAGTGACGAGCAGTACTTC
TRBV5-1,.,.,TRBJ2-5,CASNRHIAGVHGTQYF,TGCGCCAGCAATCGCCACATAGCAGGGGTCCACGGGACCCAGTACTTC
TRBV6-1,.,TRBD1,TRBJ2-6,CATMDRGTGANVLTF,TGTGCCACCATGGACAGGGGGACTGGGGCCAACGTCCTGACTTTC
TRBV7-2,.,TRBD1,TRBJ1-5,CASSLATGFQHF,TGTGCCAGCAGCTTAGCGACAGGGTTCCAGCATTTT
TRBV6-4,.,TRBD1,TRBJ1-2,CASSGGRGDGYTF,TGTGCCAGCAGTGGAGGCAGGGGGGATGGCTACACCTTC
TRBV9,.,.,TRBJ2-1,CASSVDLTGEAYNEQFF,TGTGCCAGCAGCGTAGACCTTACGGGGGAGGCGTACAATGAGCAGTTCTTC
TRBV4-3,once,.,TRBJ1-6,CASSQDQFRDSHNSPLHF,TGCGCCAGCAGCCAAGATCAGTTCCGAGACAGTCATAATTCACCCCTCCACTTT
TRBV7-4,.,TRBD1,TRBJ1-1,CASSLESQGAEAFF,TGTGCCAGCAGCTTAGAAAGCCAGGGGGCTGAAGCTTTCTTT
TRBV6-1,.,.,TRBJ1-2,CASSEDRRILSGYTF,TGTGCCAGCAGTGAAGATCGGCGGATCCTCTCCGGCTACACCTTC
TRBV6-1,.,TRBD1,TRBJ2-2,CASSQGQGTPGELFF,TGTGCCAGCAGCCAGGGACAGGGAACTCCCGGGGAGCTGTTTTTT
TRBV28,.,TRBD1,TRBJ1-6,CASSLLSLRQGGSPLHF,TGTGCCAGCAGTTTACTTTCTCTACGACAGGGGGGTTCACCCCTCCACTTT
TRBV5-4,.,.,TRBJ1-2,CASSLGSGRVDLYGYTF,TGTGCCAGCAGCTTGGGGAGCGGACGGGTAGACCTCTATGGCTACACCTTC
TRBV29-1,.,.,TRBJ2-1,CSVDYVWTAPLYNEQFF,TGCAGCGTCGACTACGTATGGACAGCGCCGTTATACAATGAGCAGTTCTTC
TRBV19,few,.,TRBJ2-7,CASSISLGVPQYEQYF,TGTGCCAGTAGTATATCCCTCGGAGTCCCCCAGTACGAGCAGTACTTC
TRBV11-3,once,TRBD2,TRBJ2-7,CASSFGGGVDYEQYF,TGTGCCAGCAGCTTTGGCGGGGGGGTTGACTACGAGCAGTACTTC
TRBV9,.,.,TRBJ2-5,CASSPTEGDGQETQYF,TGTGCCAGCAGCCCGACGGAAGGAGACGGGCAAGAGACCCAGTACTTC
TRBV27,.,.,TRBJ1-1,CATRQENTEAFF,TGTGCCACTCGACAGGAGAACACTGAAGCTTTCTTT
TRBV5-1,.,TRBD2,TRBJ2-1,CASSRRLAGGLGEQFF,TGCGCCAGCAGCCGTAGACTAGCGGGGGGGCTGGGTGAGCAGTTCTTC
TRBV6-5,.,TRBD1,TRBJ1-5,CASSYGTGEEEKPQHF,TGTGCCAGCAGTTACGGGACAGGGGAGGAAGAGAAGCCCCAGCATTTT
TRBV4-1,once,TRBD2,TRBJ2-3,CASSQVGLAGDSTDTQYF,TGCGCCAGCAGCCAAGTCGGCCTAGCGGGGGATAGCACAGATACGCAGTATTTT
TRBV2,.,.,TRBJ1-2,CASRIIRAPGYTF,TGTGCCAGCAGGATTATCAGGGCCCCTGGCTACACCTTC
TRBV20-1,.,.,TRBJ1-1,CSARRTEAFF,TGCAGTGCGAGGAGGACTGAAGCTTTCTTT
TRBV18,.,TRBD1,TRBJ2-3,CASSPEDRDRKPDTQYF,TGTGCCAGCTCACCAGAGGACAGGGATCGTAAGCCAGATACGCAGTATTTT
TRBV6-5,.,TRBD1,TRBJ1-1,CASTPGGRGHAEAFF,TGTGCCAGCACACCGGGGGGCAGGGGGCACGCTGAAGCTTTCTTT
TRBV2,.,TRBD1,TRBJ2-7,CASSEIRQGATYEQYF,TGTGCCAGCAGTGAAATTAGACAGGGGGCGACCTACGAGCAGTACTTC
TRBV27,few,TRBD1,TRBJ2-3,CASSSGGFSDTQYF,TGTGCCAGCAGTTCAGGGGGTTTCTCAGATACGCAGTATTTT
TRBV6-1,.,TRBD1,TRBJ2-1,CASRDRDSNEQFF,TGTGCCAGCCGGGACAGGGATAGCAATGAGCAGTTCTTC
TRBV4-1,.,TRBD2,TRBJ2-6,CASSQDAGGSGANVLTF,TGCGCCAGCAGCCAAGATGCGGGAGGCTCTGGGGCCAACGTCCTGACTTTC
TRBV4-2,.,.,TRBJ1-1,CASSPKGGRGMVPEAFF,TGTGCCAGCAGCCCGAAAGGGGGGAGGGGGATGGTTCCTGAAGCTTTCTTT
TRBV19,.,TRBD2,TRBJ2-7,CASSIVSGDEYEQYF,TGTGCCAGTAGTATAGTTAGCGGGGATGAATACGAGCAGTACTTC
TRBV7-2,.,.,TRBJ1-2,CASSLPRGGGLRGCYGYTF,TGTGCCAGCAGCTTACCCCGGGGGGGAGGACTGCGGGGGTGCTATGGCTACACCTTC
TRBV5-6,.,TRBD1,TRBJ2-1,CASSLPGGSYNEQFF,TGTGCCAGCAGCCTCCCAGGGGGATCCTACAATGAGCAGTTCTTC
TRBV29-1,.,TRBD2,TRBJ2-3,CSVQGTSGGASTDTQYF,TGCAGCGTTCAAGGGACTAGCGGGGGGGCAAGCACAGATACGCAGTATTTT
TRBV6-1,.,TRBD1,TRBJ1-2,CASSPGQSGGYTF,TGTGCCAGCAGTCCGGGACAGAGTGGTGGCTACACCTTC
TRBV12-5,.,TRBD1,TRBJ2-3,CASGPGTADRVDTQYF,TGTGCTAGTGGCCCCGGGACAGCCGATCGTGTGGATACGCAGTATTTT
TRBV5-1,.,TRBD1,TRBJ1-1,CASSLDRGQLSDTEAFF,TGCGCCAGCAGCTTGGACAGGGGCCAGCTCTCGGACACTGAAGCTTTCTTT
TRBV6-1,.,.,TRBJ1-2,CASSEMDRDYGYTF,TGTGCCAGCAGTGAAATGGACAGAGACTATGGCTACACCTTC
TRBV4-2,.,TRBD2,TRBJ2-1,CASSQDRASGSYNEQFF,TGTGCCAGCAGCCAAGATAGGGCTAGCGGTTCCTACAATGAGCAGTTCTTC
TRBV4-1,.,.,TRBJ1-6,CASSQEGQPHGPLHF,TGCGCCAGCAGCCAAGAAGGACAGCCCCACGGACCCCTCCACTTT
TRBV12-5,.,TRBD1,TRBJ1-1,CASGLSLDRGREYTEAFF,TGTGCTAGTGGTTTATCCTTGGACAGGGGGCGAGAGTACACTGAAGCTTTCTTT
TRBV6-1,.,TRBD2,TRBJ2-1,CASSDGTSGVPYNEQFF,TGTGCCAGCAGTGACGGTACTAGCGGGGTTCCCTACAATGAGCAGTTCTTC